A selection of T cell receptor beta chains follows, all from one sample in a study of control samples from healthy donors and cancer patients. Using immunoSEQ multiplex PCR, the repertoire was profiled, and TCRdb retains in-frame clones only, with some absent. Found here are 150,000 to 190,000 clones, approximately 93% of them singletons; the top ten hold around 2.2%. The specimen sequenced was blood. These receptors all come from a man aged 50-60 years in good health. The conserved cysteine and the conserved F or W are not part of the CDR3 here.

V: TRBV25-1; J: TRBJ2-7; CDR3: ASSERTGPPYEQY
V: TRBV5-5; J: TRBJ1-6; CDR3: ASSLGQGAHSPLH
V: TRBV18; J: TRBJ1-1; CDR3: ASSPRGGANTEAF
V: TRBV10-2; J: TRBJ2-3; CDR3: ASRPGTYLTDTQY
V: TRBV6-1; J: TRBJ1-2; CDR3: ASSEQDRGGGYT
V: TRBV19; J: TRBJ1-1; CDR3: ASSIVPRDPEAF
V: TRBV28; J: TRBJ2-1; CDR3: ASSPPDRGRQF
V: TRBV5-1; J: TRBJ2-3; CDR3: ASSLGREGTDTQY
V: TRBV29-1; J: TRBJ2-5; CDR3: SVRRAGETQY
V: TRBV7-3; J: TRBJ1-2; CDR3: ASSLIANSREGSYGYT